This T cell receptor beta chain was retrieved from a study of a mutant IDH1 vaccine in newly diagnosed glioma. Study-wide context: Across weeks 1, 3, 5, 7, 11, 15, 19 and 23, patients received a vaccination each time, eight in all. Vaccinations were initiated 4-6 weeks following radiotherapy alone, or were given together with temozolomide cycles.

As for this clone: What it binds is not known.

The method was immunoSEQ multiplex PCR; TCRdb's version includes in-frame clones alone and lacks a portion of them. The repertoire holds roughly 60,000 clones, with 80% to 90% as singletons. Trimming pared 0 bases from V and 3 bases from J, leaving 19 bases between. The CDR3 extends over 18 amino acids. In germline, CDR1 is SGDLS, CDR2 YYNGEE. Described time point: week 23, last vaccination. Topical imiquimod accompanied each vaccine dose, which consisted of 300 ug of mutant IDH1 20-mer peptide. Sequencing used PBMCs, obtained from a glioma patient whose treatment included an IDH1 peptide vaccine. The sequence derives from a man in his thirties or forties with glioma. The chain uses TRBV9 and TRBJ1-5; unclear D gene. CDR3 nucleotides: TGTGCCAGCAGCGTAGCGAGTCGGGAGAAGAGTTCCAATCAGCCCCAGCATTTT. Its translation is CASSVASREKSSNQPQHF.